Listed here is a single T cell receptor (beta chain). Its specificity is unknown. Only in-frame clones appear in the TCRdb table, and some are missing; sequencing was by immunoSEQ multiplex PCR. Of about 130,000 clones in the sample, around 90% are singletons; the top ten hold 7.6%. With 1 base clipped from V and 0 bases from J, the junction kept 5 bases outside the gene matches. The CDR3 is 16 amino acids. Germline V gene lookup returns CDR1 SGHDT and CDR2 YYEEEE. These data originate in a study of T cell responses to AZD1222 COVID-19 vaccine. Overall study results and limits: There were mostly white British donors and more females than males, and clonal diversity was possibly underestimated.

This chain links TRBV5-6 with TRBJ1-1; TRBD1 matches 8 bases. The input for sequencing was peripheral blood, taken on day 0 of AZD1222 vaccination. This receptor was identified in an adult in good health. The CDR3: CASSLTTGELNTEAFF. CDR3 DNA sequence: TGTGCCAGCAGCTTGACGACAGGGGAGTTGAACACTGAAGCTTTCTTT.